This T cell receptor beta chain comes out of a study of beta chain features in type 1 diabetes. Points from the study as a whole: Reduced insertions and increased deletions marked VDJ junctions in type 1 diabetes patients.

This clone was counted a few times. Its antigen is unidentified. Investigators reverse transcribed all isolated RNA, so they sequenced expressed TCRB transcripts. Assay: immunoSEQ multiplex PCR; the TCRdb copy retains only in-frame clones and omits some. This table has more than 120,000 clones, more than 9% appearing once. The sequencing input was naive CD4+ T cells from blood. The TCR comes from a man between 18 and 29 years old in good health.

CDR3 region: CASRLPGAKNIQYF. CDR3 DNA sequence: TGTGCCAGCAGATTGCCGGGGGCCAAAAACATTCAGTACTTC. The V call is TRBV28, the J call TRBJ2-4; the D gene is possibly TRBD2 (5 bases). Germline values: CDR1 MDHEN, CDR2 SYDVKM. V was cut by 6 bases and J by 1 base, with 10 bases left in between. This CDR3 has 14 amino acids.